This T cell receptor beta chain was sequenced during a study of blood T cells in healthy people across ages. The CDR3 is made up of 16 amino acids. Germline V CDR1 and CDR2: SGHTA, FQGTGA. Losses at the gene ends were 5 bases for V and 4 bases for J; bases not matched to a gene: 10. Next came a second PCR, run for about 7 to 12 cycles, which used a sample-barcoded 5' primer along with a J-beta primer mix. Per-sample output comprised a minimum of 2.5 million paired-end reads containing CDR3. One entry per CDR3 protein results from TCRdb running MiXCR on the 5' RACE reads. The profile shows more than 500,000 distinct CDR3 sequences, roughly a quarter of them singletons. This sample was also put to use in a study of T cells of mothers and their children. Turning to that study: All extracted RNA went into cDNA synthesis, about 1.4 ug per 15 ul.

Source material: blood. The chain joins TRBV7-3 to TRBJ2-1, with 8 bases aligning to TRBD2. This TCR derives from a boy younger than 10 in good health. CDR3 amino acids: CASSLMAAGVYNEQFF. In DNA, the CDR3 is TGTGCCAGCAGCCTAATGGCAGCGGGGGTTTACAATGAGCAGTTCTTC.